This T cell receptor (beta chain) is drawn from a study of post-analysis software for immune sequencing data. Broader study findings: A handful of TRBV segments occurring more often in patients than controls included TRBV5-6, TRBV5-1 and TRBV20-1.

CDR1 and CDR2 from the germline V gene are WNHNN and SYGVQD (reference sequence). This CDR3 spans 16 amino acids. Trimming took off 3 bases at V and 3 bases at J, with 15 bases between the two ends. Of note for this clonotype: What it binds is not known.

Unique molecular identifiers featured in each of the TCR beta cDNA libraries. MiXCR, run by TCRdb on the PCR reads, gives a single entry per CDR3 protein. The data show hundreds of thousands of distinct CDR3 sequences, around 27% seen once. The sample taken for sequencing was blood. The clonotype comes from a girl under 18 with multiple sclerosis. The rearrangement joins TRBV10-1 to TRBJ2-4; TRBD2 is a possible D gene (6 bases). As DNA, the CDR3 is TGCGCCAGCAGTGATGAGATGCCGGGGGTCAAAAACATTCAGTACTTC. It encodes CASSDEMPGVKNIQYF.